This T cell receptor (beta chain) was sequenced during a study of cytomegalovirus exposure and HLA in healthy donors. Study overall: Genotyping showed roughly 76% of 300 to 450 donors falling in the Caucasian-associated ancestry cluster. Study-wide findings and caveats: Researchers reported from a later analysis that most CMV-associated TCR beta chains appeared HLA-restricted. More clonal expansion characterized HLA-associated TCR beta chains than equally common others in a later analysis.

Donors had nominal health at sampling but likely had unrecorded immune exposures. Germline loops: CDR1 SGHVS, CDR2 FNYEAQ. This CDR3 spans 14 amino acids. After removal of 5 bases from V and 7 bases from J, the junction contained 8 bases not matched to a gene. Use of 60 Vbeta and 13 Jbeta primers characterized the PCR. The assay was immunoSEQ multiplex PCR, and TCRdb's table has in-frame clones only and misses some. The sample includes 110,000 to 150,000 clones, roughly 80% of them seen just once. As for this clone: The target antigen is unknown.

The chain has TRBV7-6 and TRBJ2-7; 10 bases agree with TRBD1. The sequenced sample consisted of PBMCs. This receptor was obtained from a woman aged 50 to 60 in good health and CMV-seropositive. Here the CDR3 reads CASSTGTGVYEQYF. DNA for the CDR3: TGTGCCAGCAGCACCGGGACAGGGGTATATGAGCAGTACTTC.